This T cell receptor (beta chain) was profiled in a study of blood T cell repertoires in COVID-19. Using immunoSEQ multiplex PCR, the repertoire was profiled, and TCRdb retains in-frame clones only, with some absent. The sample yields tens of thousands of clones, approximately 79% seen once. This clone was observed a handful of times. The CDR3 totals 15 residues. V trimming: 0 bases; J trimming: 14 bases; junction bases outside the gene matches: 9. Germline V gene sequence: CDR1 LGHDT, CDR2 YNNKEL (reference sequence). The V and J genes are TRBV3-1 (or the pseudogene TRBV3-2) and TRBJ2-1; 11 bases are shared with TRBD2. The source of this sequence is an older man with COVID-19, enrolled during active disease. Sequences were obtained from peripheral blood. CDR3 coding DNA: TGTGCCAGCAGCCAAGATCGCGATAGCGGGAGGGCTAAGTTCTTC. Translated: CASSQDRDSGRAKFF.